This note documents a single T cell receptor beta chain sequence. The sample comes from a study of blood T cell repertoires in COVID-19. This CDR3 comprises 14 residues. Authors' processing steps: Amplification of reference gene primers provided the estimated nucleated cell counts. Here immunoSEQ multiplex PCR was the method, and the copy in TCRdb shows in-frame clones only, minus some. Clone size and V and J calls were adopted from that table, with D and trimming inferred from the DNA. Seen here are about 190,000 clones, about nine tenths observed once, and the top ten hold around 1.5%. This sequence originates from a man between 18 and 35 years old with active or convalescent COVID-19. Material: peripheral blood. The chain couples TRBV21-1 to TRBJ1-2; the DNA was not compared with TRBD1, the D call given in the table. TRBV21-1 is described as a pseudogene. The CDR3 bases are TGTGCCAGCACCCTAAGGGGACAGGTGAGAGGCTACACCTTC. It yields the protein CASTLRGQVRGYTF.